The T cell receptor beta chain described here comes from a study of identical twins. The donor group consisted entirely of healthy Caucasians. TCRdb processed the 5' RACE reads anew with MiXCR; each CDR3 protein has one entry. Of approximately 890,000 distinct CDR3 sequences listed, over 9% are singletons. General study points: The study found weaker excess twin sharing in beta out-of-frame sequences. Within twin pairs, the out-of-frame alpha sequences they shared showed excess low generation probability.

Germline values: CDR1 MNHNS, CDR2 SASEGT. The V gene end was trimmed by 7 bases and the J gene end by 6 bases; junction bases not matched to a gene: 9. The CDR3 runs to 14 residues. This clonotype showed up just once. The target antigen is unknown. The same data also contributed to another study, on yellow fever vaccine responses in identical twins.

The receptor comes from a woman younger than 30 in good health. The V gene is TRBV6-1, the J gene TRBJ2-1, with TRBD1 matching 7 bases. The sequenced sample was PBMCs. The CDR3 is CASTARQGTNEQFF. The CDR3 DNA sequence: TGTGCCAGCACAGCTCGACAGGGAACCAATGAGCAGTTCTTC.